This T cell receptor beta chain came from a study of vaccination and CD4 T cells after COVID-19. Study overall: The stimulus for the cells was overlapping spike peptides derived from SARS-CoV-2, HCoV-NL63, HCoV-OC43 and HCoV-229E.

Indicated treatment: approximately nine-day PBMC culture with coronavirus spike peptide pools or control peptides (ViraFEST assay). Wells contained 2 million or so PBMCs each, and these were cultured with 10 IU/ml IL-2 and around 10 ug/ml peptide pools. Findings and caveats of the study: Median roughly 86% of reactive clones detected in convalescent patients emerged only post-vaccination. The great majority, 304 of 307 vaccine-specific clones, proved spike mono-reactive in convalescent patients.

CDR1 is MDHEN and CDR2 is SYDVKM in the germline V gene. CDR3 length: 13 amino acids. Trimming removed 2 bases at V and 4 bases at J, with 8 bases between. This clonotype showed up just a few times. The antigen is unknown. The Oncomine TCR Beta short-read assay was applied to DNA of cultured CD4+ T cells. One entry per CDR3 protein, called by TCRdb with MiXCR from the PCR reads. The table includes around 19,000 distinct CDR3 sequences, roughly 29% detected once. This clonotype was obtained from a human donor with COVID-19. Sequencing was carried out using cultured CD4+ T cells from blood. The V gene is TRBV28, the J gene TRBJ1-2; D is undetermined. For the CDR3, the DNA is TGTGCCAGCAGTTTAGCCAGGCGCTATGGCTACACCTTC. Translating gives CASSLARRYGYTF.